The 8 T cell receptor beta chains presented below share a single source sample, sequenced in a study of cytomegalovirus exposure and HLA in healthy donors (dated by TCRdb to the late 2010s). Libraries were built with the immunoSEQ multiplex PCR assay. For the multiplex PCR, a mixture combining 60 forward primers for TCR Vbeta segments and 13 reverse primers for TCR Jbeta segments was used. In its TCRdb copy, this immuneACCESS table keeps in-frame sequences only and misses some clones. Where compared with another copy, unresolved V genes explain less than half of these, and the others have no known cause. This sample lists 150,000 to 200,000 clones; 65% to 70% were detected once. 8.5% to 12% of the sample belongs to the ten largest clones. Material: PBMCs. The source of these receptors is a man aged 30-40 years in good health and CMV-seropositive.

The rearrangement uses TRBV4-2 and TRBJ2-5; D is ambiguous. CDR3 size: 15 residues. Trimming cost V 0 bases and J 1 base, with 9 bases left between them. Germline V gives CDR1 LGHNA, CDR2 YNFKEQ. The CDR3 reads CASSQDLTIQETQYF. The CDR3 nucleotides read TGTGCCAGCAGCCAAGATCTTACTATCCAAGAGACCCAGTACTTC.

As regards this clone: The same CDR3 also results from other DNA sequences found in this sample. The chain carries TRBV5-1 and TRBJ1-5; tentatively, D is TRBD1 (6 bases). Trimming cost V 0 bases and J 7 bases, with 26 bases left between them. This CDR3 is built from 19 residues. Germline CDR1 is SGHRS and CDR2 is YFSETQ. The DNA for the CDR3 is TGCGCCAGCAGCTTGGATGGGGGCAGTGTAAATCGGGCGGACCAGCCCCAGCATTTT. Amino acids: CASSLDGGSVNRADQPQHF.

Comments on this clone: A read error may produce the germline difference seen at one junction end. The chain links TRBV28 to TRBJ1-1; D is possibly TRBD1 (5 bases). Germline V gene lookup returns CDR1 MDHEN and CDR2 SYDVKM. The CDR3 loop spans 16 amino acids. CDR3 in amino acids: CASITLHGPLGTEVFF. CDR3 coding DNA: TGTGCCAGCATTACACTTCATGGACCACTAGGGACTGAAGTTTTCTTT.

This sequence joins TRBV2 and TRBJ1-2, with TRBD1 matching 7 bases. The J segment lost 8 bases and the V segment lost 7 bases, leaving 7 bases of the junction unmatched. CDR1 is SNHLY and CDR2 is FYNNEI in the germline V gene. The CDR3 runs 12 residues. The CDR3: CASNLQGTGYTF. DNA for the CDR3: TGTGCCAGCAACTTACAGGGGACGGGCTACACCTTC. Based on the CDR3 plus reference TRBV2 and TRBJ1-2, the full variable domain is EPEVTQTPSHQVTQMGQEVILRCVPISNHLYFYWYRQILGQKVEFLVSFYNNEISEKSEIFDDQFSVERPDGSNFTLKIRSTKLEDSAMYFCASNLQGTGYTFGSGTRLTVV.

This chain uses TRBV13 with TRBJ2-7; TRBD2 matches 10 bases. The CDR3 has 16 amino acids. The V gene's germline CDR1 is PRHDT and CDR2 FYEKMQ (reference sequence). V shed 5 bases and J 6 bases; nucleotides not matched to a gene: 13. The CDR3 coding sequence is TGTGCCAGCAGCCGCCTAGTGGCTAGCGGGAGATCCGAGCAGTACTTC. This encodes CASSRLVASGRSEQYF.

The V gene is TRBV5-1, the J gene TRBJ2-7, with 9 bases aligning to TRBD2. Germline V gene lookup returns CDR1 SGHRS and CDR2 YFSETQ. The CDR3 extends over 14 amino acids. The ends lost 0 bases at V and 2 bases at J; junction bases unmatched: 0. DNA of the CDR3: TGCGCCAGCAGCTTGGGGACTAGCGCCTACGAGCAGTACTTC. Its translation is CASSLGTSAYEQYF.

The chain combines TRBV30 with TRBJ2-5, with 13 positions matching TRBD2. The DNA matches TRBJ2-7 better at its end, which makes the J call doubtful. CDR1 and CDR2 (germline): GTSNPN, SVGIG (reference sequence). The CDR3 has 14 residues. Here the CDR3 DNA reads TGTGCCTGGAGCCGACTAGCGGGAGGAGGCGAGCAGTACTTC. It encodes CAWSRLAGGGEQYF.

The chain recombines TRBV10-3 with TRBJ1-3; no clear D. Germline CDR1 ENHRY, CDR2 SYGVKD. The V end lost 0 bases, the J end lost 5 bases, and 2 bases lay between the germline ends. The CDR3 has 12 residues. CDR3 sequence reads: CAISESRNTIYF. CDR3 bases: TGTGCCATCAGTGAGTCTAGAAACACCATATATTTT.